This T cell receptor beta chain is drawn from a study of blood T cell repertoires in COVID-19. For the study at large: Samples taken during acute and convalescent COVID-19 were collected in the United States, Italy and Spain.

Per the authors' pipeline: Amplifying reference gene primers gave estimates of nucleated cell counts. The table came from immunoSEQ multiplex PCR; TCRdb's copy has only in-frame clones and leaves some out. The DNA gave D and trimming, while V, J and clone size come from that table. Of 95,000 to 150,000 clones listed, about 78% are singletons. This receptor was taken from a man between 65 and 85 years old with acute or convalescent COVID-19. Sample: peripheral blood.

The CDR3 DNA sequence: TGTGCCAGCAGCCGAACGGGACTAGCGGGAGGCACAGATACGCAGTATTTT. Its protein product is CASSRTGLAGGTDTQYF. The chain is built from TRBV4-2 and TRBJ2-3, with 14 bases aligning to TRBD2. Germline V lookup: CDR1 LGHNA, CDR2 YNFKEQ. V shed 4 bases and J 1 base; nucleotides not matched to a gene: 4. The CDR3 covers 17 residues.